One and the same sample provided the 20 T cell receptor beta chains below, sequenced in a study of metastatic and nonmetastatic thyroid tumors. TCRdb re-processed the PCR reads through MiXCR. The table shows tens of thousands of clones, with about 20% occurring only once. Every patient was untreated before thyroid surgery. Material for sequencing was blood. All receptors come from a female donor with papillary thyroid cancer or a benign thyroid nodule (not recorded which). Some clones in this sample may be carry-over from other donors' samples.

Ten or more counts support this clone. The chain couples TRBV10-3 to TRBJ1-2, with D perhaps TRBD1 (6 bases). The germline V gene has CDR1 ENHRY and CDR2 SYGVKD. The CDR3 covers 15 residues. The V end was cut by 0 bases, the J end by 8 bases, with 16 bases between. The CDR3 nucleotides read TGTGCCATCAGTGAGTCTCAGATCGGGGGGCAAGGCTACACCTTC. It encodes CAISESQIGGQGYTF.

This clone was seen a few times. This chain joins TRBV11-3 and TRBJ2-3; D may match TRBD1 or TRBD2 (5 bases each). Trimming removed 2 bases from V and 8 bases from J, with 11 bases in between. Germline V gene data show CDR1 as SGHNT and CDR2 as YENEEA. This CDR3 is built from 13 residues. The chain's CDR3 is CASSLNLRGTQYF. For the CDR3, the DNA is TGTGCCAGCAGCTTAAATTTGAGGGGTACGCAGTATTTT.

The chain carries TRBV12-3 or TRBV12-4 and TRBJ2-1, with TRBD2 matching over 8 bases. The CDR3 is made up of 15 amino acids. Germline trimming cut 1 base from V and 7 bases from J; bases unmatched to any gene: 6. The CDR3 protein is CASSLGAGAWNEQFF. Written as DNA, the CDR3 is TGTGCCAGCAGTTTAGGAGCGGGAGCTTGGAATGAGCAGTTCTTC.

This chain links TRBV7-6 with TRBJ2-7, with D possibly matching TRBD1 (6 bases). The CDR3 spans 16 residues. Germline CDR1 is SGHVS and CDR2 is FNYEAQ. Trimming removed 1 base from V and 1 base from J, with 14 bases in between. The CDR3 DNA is TGTGCCAGCAGCTTAGGGCCCAGGGGCCTATCCTACGAGCAGTACTTC. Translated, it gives CASSLGPRGLSYEQYF.

The CDR3 loop is CASRFSGRGYGYTF. The CDR3 coding sequence is TGTGCCAGCAGATTTTCCGGTCGGGGCTATGGCTACACCTTC. J is TRBJ1-2 and V is TRBV28, with D hard to call. Trimming took off 6 bases at V and 4 bases at J, with 15 bases between the two ends. Germline lookup yields CDR1 MDHEN and CDR2 SYDVKM. The CDR3 has 14 amino acids.

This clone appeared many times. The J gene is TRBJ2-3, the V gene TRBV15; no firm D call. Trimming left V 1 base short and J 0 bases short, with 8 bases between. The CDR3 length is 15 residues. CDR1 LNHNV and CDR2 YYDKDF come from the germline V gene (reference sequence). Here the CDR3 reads CATSRGEDSTDTQYF. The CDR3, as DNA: TGTGCCACCAGCAGAGGAGAGGATAGCACAGATACGCAGTATTTT.

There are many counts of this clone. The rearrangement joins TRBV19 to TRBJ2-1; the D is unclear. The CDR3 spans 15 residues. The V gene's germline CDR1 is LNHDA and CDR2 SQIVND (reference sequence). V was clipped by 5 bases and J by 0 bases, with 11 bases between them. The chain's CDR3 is CASSPDFGSYNEQFF. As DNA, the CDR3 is TGTGCCAGTAGTCCCGACTTTGGCTCCTACAATGAGCAGTTCTTC.

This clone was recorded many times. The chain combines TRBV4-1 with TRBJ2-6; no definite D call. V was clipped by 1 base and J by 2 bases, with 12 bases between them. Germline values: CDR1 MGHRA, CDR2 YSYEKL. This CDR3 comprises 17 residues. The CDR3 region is CASSQGAARAGANVLTF. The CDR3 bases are TGCGCCAGCAGCCAAGGGGCCGCTCGGGCTGGGGCCAACGTCCTGACTTTC.

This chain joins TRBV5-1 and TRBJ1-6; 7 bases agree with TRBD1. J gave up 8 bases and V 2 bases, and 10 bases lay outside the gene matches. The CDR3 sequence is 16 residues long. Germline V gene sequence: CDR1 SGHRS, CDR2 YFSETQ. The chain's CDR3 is CASSFGVGQAYSPLHF. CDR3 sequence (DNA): TGCGCCAGCAGCTTTGGAGTAGGACAGGCTTATTCACCCCTCCACTTT. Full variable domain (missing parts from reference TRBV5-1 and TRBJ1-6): KAGVTQTPRYLIKTRGQQVTLSCSPISGHRSVSWYQQTPGQGLQFLFEYFSETQRNKGNFPGRFSGRQFSNSRSEMNVSTLELGDSALYLCASSFGVGQAYSPLHFGNGTRLTVT.

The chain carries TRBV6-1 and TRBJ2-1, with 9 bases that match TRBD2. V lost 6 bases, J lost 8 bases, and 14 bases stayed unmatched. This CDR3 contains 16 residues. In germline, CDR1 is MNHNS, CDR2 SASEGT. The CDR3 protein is CASSLAGGDTGDEQFF. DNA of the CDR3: TGTGCCAGCAGCCTTGCGGGGGGGGACACCGGGGATGAGCAGTTCTTC.

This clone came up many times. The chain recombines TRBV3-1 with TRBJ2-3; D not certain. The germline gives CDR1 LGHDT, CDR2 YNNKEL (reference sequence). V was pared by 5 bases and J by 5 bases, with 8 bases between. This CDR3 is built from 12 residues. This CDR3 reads CASSSGGDTQYF. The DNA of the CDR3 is TGTGCCAGCAGCTCCGGCGGAGATACGCAGTATTTT.

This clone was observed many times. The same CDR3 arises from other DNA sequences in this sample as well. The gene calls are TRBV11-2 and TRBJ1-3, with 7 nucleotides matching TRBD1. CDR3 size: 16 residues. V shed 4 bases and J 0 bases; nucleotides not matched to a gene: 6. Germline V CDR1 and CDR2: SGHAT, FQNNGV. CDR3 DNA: TGTGCCAGCAGCTCAGGGACAGCGAGCTCTGGAAACACCATATATTTT. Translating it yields CASSSGTASSGNTIYF.

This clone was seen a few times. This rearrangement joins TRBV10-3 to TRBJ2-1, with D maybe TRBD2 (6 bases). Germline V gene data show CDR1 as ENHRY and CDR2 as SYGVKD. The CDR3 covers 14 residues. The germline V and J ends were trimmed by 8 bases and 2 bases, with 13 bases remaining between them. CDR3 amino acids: CAIGGSGPYNEQFF. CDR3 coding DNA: TGTGCCATCGGGGGTAGCGGCCCCTACAATGAGCAGTTCTTC.

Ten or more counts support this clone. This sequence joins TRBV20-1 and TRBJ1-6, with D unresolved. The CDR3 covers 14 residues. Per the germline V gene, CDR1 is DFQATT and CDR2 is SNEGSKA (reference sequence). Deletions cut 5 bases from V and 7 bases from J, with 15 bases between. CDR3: CSAARTVENSPLHF. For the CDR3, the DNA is TGCAGTGCTGCCCGGACGGTAGAAAATTCACCCCTCCACTTT.

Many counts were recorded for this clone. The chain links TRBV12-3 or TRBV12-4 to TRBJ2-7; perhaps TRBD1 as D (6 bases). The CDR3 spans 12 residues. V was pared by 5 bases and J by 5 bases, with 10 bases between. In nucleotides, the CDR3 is TGTGCCAGCAGTCCGGACAGAAACGAGCAGTACTTC. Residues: CASSPDRNEQYF.

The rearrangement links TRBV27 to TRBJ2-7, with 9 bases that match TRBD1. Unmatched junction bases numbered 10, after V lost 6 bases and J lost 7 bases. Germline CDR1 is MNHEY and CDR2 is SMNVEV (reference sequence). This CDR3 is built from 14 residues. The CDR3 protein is CASSLQGALYEQYF. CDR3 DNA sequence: TGTGCCAGCAGCCTACAGGGGGCCCTTTATGAGCAGTACTTC.

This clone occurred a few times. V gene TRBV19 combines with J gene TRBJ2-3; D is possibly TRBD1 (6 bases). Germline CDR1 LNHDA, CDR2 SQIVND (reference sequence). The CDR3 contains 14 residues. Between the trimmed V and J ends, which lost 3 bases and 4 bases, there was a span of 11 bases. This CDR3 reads CASSMSGVPDTQYF. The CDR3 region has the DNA TGTGCCAGTAGTATGTCAGGGGTTCCAGATACGCAGTATTTT.

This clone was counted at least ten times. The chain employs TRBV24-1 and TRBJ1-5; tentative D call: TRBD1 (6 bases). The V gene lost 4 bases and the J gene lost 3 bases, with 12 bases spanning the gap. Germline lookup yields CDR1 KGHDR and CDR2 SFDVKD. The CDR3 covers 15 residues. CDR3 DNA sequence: TGTGCCACCAGTGACACACAGGGTTTCAATCAGCCCCAGCATTTT. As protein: CATSDTQGFNQPQHF.

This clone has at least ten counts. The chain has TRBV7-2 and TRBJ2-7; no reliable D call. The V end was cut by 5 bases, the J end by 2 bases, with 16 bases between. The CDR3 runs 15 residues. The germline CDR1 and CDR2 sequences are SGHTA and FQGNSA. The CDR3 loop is CASSPTVGQPYEQYF. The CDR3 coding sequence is TGTGCCAGCAGCCCCACCGTCGGGCAACCCTACGAGCAGTACTTC.

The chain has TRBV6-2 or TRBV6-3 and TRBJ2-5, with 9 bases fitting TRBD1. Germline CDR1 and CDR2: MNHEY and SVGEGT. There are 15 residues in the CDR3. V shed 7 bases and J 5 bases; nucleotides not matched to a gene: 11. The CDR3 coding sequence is TGTGCCAGCATCGTTGGGACAGGGAACTTGGAGACCCAGTACTTC. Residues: CASIVGTGNLETQYF.